This TCR beta chain was found in a study of T cell changes during pregnancy in multiple sclerosis. The method was immunoSEQ multiplex PCR; TCRdb's version includes in-frame clones alone and lacks a portion of them. The data hold around 99,000 clones, with approximately 92% observed a single time. The sample in question was peripheral blood, obtained in the first trimester of pregnancy. The clonotype was recovered from a female donor with multiple sclerosis, enrolled in a pregnancy study.

The CDR3 region has the DNA TGTGCCATCAGTGTACAACTAGTAGATGGGGAGCTGTTTTTT. It translates to CAISVQLVDGELFF. This chain joins TRBV10-3 and TRBJ2-2, with a tentative D call TRBD2 (5 bases). Trimming took 4 bases from V and 8 from J, leaving 14 bases between them. The CDR3 spans 14 residues. Germline V gene data show CDR1 as ENHRY and CDR2 as SYGVKD.